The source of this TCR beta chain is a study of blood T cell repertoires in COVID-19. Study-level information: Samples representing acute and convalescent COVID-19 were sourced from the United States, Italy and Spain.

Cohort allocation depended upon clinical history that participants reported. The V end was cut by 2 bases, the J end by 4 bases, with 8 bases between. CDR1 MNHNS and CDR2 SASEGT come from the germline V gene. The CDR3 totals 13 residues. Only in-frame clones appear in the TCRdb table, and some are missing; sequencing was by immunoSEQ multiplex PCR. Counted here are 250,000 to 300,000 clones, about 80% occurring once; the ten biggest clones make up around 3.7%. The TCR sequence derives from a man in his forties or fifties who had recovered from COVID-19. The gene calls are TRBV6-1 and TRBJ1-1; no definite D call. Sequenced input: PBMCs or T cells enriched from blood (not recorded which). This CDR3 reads CASSESLSTEAFF. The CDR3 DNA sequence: TGTGCCAGCAGTGAATCGTTGAGCACTGAAGCTTTCTTT.